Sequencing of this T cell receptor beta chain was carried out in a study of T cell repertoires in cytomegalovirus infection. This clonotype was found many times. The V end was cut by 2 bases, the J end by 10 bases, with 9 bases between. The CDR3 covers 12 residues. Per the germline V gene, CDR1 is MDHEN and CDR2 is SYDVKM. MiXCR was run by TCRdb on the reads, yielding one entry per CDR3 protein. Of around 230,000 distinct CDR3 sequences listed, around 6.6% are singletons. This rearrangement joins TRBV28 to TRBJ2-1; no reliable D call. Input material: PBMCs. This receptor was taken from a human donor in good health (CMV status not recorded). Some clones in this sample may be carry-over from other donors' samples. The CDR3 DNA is TGTGCCAGCAGTTTACGAAGTCTCGAGCAGTTCTTC. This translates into CASSLRSLEQFF.